A single sample gave rise to the 14 T cell receptor beta chains below, sequenced in a study of T cells in narcolepsy. TCRdb's copy holds only in-frame clones and misses some; the assay was immunoSEQ multiplex PCR. The sample lists tens of thousands of clones, roughly 77% occurring once. Sequenced sample: CD45RA- memory CD4+ T cells from PBMCs. These receptors came from a human donor with narcolepsy.

This clone occurred a few times. The rearrangement joins TRBV19 to TRBJ2-2, with TRBD1 matching over 10 bases. Germline V lookup: CDR1 LNHDA, CDR2 SQIVND (reference sequence). Trimming cost V 5 bases and J 6 bases; bases outside gene matches: 3. This CDR3 spans 14 amino acids. CDR3 coding DNA: TGTGCCAGTAGTCGCGACAGGGGGCCCGGGGAGCTGTTTTTT. Translated: CASSRDRGPGELFF.

V usage is TRBV9 and J usage is TRBJ1-6; no clear D. V shed 0 bases and J shed 10 bases, with 20 bases lying between them. Germline V lookup: CDR1 SGDLS, CDR2 YYNGEE. This CDR3 spans 17 amino acids. The CDR3 is CASSVEPSLTAGSPLHF. DNA of the CDR3: TGTGCCAGCAGCGTAGAACCCAGCCTTACCGCGGGGTCACCCCTCCACTTT.

The V gene is TRBV5-6, the J gene TRBJ1-1; 10 bases are a match to TRBD1. V shed 3 bases and J 4 bases; nucleotides not matched to a gene: 0. The CDR3 length is 13 residues. Per the germline V gene, CDR1 is SGHDT and CDR2 is YYEEEE. In DNA, the CDR3 is TGTGCCAGCAGCTGGACAGGGGGCACTGAAGCTTTCTTT. Translation: CASSWTGGTEAFF.

V gene TRBV7-9 combines with J gene TRBJ1-1; D gene unclear. V gave up 2 bases and J gave up 1 base, with 8 bases separating them. The CDR3 is 14 amino acids. In germline, CDR1 is SEHNR, CDR2 FQNEAQ (reference sequence). As DNA, the CDR3 is TGTGCCAGCAGCTTAAACGACGGGAACACTGAAGCTTTCTTT. Translating it yields CASSLNDGNTEAFF.

The genes are TRBV7-3 and TRBJ2-2; D could derive from TRBD1 or TRBD2 (5 bases each). Trimming removed 5 bases from V and 8 bases from J, with 12 bases in between. There are 13 residues in the CDR3. Germline values: CDR1 SGHTA, CDR2 FQGTGA. CDR3 sequence (DNA): TGTGCCAGCAGCCGGGACGTTCCAGGGGAGCTGTTTTTT. This codes for CASSRDVPGELFF.

The rearrangement joins TRBV11-3 to TRBJ2-5; no clear D. Germline CDR1 reads SGHNT; CDR2 reads YENEEA. V was cut by 1 base and J by 1 base, with 19 bases left in between. The CDR3 totals 18 residues. CDR3 sequence reads: CASSLGDGVSDSQETQYF. The CDR3 DNA reads TGTGCCAGCAGCTTAGGTGACGGCGTCTCCGACTCCCAAGAGACCCAGTACTTC. Variable domain in full (rest from reference TRBV11-3 and TRBJ2-5): EAGVVQSPRYKIIEKKQPVAFWCNPISGHNTLYWYLQNLGQGPELLIRYENEEAVDDSQLPKDRFSAERLKGVDSTLKIQPAELGDSAVYLCASSLGDGVSDSQETQYFGPGTRLLVL.

V gene TRBV9 combines with J gene TRBJ2-1; TRBD2 aligns across 10 bases. CDR1 is SGDLS, CDR2 YYNGEE, per germline. V lost 4 bases, J lost 6 bases, and 10 bases stayed unmatched. CDR3 length equals 16 residues. CDR3: CASSLLGTSAFNEQFF. The CDR3 bases are TGTGCCAGCAGCCTTTTAGGGACTAGCGCCTTCAATGAGCAGTTCTTC.

This clone was recorded a few times. The chain joins TRBV11-3 to TRBJ2-5; weak D call: TRBD2 (5 bases). This CDR3 contains 13 residues. Trimming left V 5 bases short and J 9 bases short, with 16 bases between. Germline V gene sequence: CDR1 SGHNT, CDR2 YENEEA. CDR3 loop: CASSPIGAAAQYF. The DNA for the CDR3 is TGTGCCAGCAGCCCCATCGGAGCGGCGGCCCAGTACTTC. Using reference TRBV11-3 and TRBJ2-5 for the parts outside the CDR3, the full variable domain is EAGVVQSPRYKIIEKKQPVAFWCNPISGHNTLYWYLQNLGQGPELLIRYENEEAVDDSQLPKDRFSAERLKGVDSTLKIQPAELGDSAVYLCASSPIGAAAQYFGPGTRLLVL.

A note on this clone: At the DNA level, this CDR3 is encoded by other sequences in the same sample as well. CDR3 bases: TGTGCCTGGAGCAGGGATAGCAATCAGCCCCAGCATTTT. This sequence encodes CAWSRDSNQPQHF. This sequence joins TRBV30 and TRBJ1-5, with D perhaps TRBD1 (5 bases). The V and J ends lost 3 bases and 0 bases respectively, with 6 bases between them. The V gene's germline CDR1 is GTSNPN and CDR2 SVGIG (reference sequence). The CDR3 extends over 13 amino acids.

The chain combines TRBV10-2 with TRBJ1-5, with D unresolved. Trimming took off 4 bases at V and 3 bases at J, with 7 bases between the two ends. CDR3 length: 13 residues. The germline V gene encodes CDR1 WSHSY and CDR2 SAAADI. CDR3 protein: CASSVSFNQPQHF. CDR3 DNA sequence: TGCGCCAGCAGTGTCAGTTTCAATCAGCCCCAGCATTTT.

Points on this clone: One junction end disagrees with the germline gene, perhaps due to a read error. The chain links TRBV30 to TRBJ2-7; no reliable D call. The germline CDR1 and CDR2 sequences are GTSNPN and SVGIG (reference sequence). The CDR3 loop spans 13 amino acids. DNA of the CDR3: TGTGCCTGGAGTACCCTTGGCGGCATTAAGTTCGAATTC. It yields the protein CAWSTLGGIKFEF.

This clone came up a few times. The chain is built from TRBV15 and TRBJ2-3; no reliable D call. Trimming removed 0 bases at V and 5 bases at J, with 12 bases between. The CDR3 consists of 15 residues. The V gene's germline CDR1 is LNHNV and CDR2 YYDKDF (reference sequence). This CDR3 is CATSRDQTAKDTQYF. DNA for the CDR3: TGTGCCACCAGCAGAGATCAGACCGCTAAAGATACGCAGTATTTT. Full variable domain (rest looked up from reference TRBV15 and TRBJ2-3): DAMVIQNPRYQVTQFGKPVTLSCSQTLNHNVMYWYQQKSSQAPKLLFHYYDKDFNNEADTPDNFQSRRPNTSFCFLDIRSPGLGDTAMYLCATSRDQTAKDTQYFGPGTRLTVL.

The chain is built from TRBV6-1 and TRBJ2-5; D is ambiguous. CDR3 length equals 14 residues. CDR1 MNHNS and CDR2 SASEGT come from the germline V gene. Trimming stripped 2 bases from V and 7 bases from J, with 14 bases between. CDR3 residues: CASSEFWSPPTQYF. DNA of the CDR3: TGTGCCAGCAGTGAATTCTGGTCCCCCCCGACCCAGTACTTC.

This clone showed up just a few times. The gene calls are TRBV9 and TRBJ1-2; D not resolved. This CDR3 contains 13 residues. Germline-derived CDR1 and CDR2 are SGDLS and YYNGEE. V lost 1 base to trimming and J lost 7 bases, with 11 bases between them. This chain's CDR3 is CASSVLGNSGYTF. DNA of the CDR3: TGTGCCAGCAGCGTACTCGGGAATTCTGGCTACACCTTC.